This TCR beta chain was retrieved from a study of blood T cell repertoires in COVID-19 (dated by TCRdb to about 2020). At the level of the whole study: Collaborator samples came from the United States, Italy and Spain and covered acute and convalescent phases of COVID-19. The material from the prospective study consisted of cDNA or gDNA derived from T cells, B-cell-depleted T cells, or PBMCs. Where HLA class I and class II types were available, the types were taken from metadata supplied by the sample provider, not from assay-based typing. Deeply sampled blood TCRbeta repertoires from subjects exposed to, actively infected with, or recovered from COVID-19 were included in the dataset. A de-identified subject ID, COVID-19 status, age in years and sex were almost always included in the sample metadata. The repertoires were released in a freely available public database intended as a resource for research on the immune response to SARS-CoV-2. Samples were obtained from the ongoing ImmuneRACE study (first 160 participants) and from over a thousand subjects provided by 6 global collaborators. The paper as a whole reports these results and caveats: Clinical and demographic metadata were provided uncurated, with the amount varying by source and participant.

On this clone itself: It lacks a known antigen. The record has no base qualities; no much larger clone is one base away.

TCRbeta CDR3 regions were amplified from genomic DNA using the immunoSEQ Assay, a bias-controlled multiplex PCR. From the authors' description of their analysis: The number of nucleated cells in each sample was estimated by amplification of reference gene primers within the assay. Sequence reads were collapsed and filtered to measure the absolute abundance of every unique TCRbeta CDR3 rearrangement. Productive Simpson clonality was computed per sample as the square root of Simpson's diversity index over productive rearrangements. This is the immuneACCESS table as TCRdb keeps it, with only in-frame sequences that have V and J called. A part of the clones is gone; compared with another copy, unresolved V genes explain less than half, and the rest is unexplained. The DNA was the basis for D and trimming; V, J and clone size are from that table. For this sample there are around 700,000 clones; about nine tenths appear just once. The ten biggest clones cover 0.2% to 0.3% of the sample.

The collaborating institutions used their own protocols to collect whole blood in K2EDTA tubes. Collaborator samples were shipped for TCRbeta analysis as frozen whole blood, isolated PBMCs, or DNA extracted from either sample type. V is pared back by 2 bases and J by 7 bases, with 15 bases lying between the germline termini. The CDR3 has 14 amino acids, counting the end cysteine and phenylalanine. Only the CDR3 DNA is retained, 42 bases long and in frame from the first base. The germline V gene encodes CDR1 SGHNT and CDR2 YYREEE (reference sequence). The V and J segments used are TRBV5-4 and TRBJ1-1, with the D gene call left open. Sequenced input: peripheral blood. This sequence originates from a woman aged 18-29 years with acute or convalescent COVID-19. The CDR3 is CASSFSGSGGEAFF. The nucleotide sequence is TGTGCCAGCAGCTTTTCAGGTAGTGGTGGTGAAGCTTTCTTT.